This T cell receptor beta chain was sequenced for a study of PD-1 blockade in classical Hodgkin lymphoma (dated by TCRdb to the early 2020s). About the investigation overall: Nivolumab dosing was 3 mg/kg intravenously every 2 weeks, continuing until either disease progression or unacceptable toxicity. A peripheral blood immune signature of response to PD-1 blockade in classical Hodgkin lymphoma was defined using TCR beta sequencing and CyTOF. The paper as a whole reports these results and caveats: By C4D1, a significant rise was seen in CD4+ TCR diversity but not in CD8+ TCR diversity (p=0.0027 vs p=0.16), and the rise was most apparent among complete responders (p=0.02). Baseline diversity similar to that of newly diagnosed patients was observed in trial patients achieving complete response, whereas significantly lower diversity was observed in partial responders and progressors. The study was restricted to a single clinical trial cohort, and the causes of repertoire differences, possibly disease activity or prior therapy, were left undefined. Diversity was lower in patients who began nivolumab less than 1 year after ASCT, so these patients were left out of later analyses to avoid confounding by immune reconstitution. Baseline TCR diversity was reported to be lower in newly diagnosed patients than in healthy donors and to be lower still in relapsed/refractory patients.

V loses 8 bases of germline sequence and J loses 1 base, and the interval between the two ends is 15 bases. CDR1 and CDR2 (MNHNS, SASEGT) derive from the germline V gene. CDR3 length: 15 amino acids, cysteine to phenylalanine. Only the CDR3 part of the read is kept: 45 bases, read in frame from the first base. The Qiagen DNeasy kit was used to extract genomic DNA both from unsorted PBMCs and from the negatively selected CD4+ and CD8+ fractions. Amplification of TCR beta CDR3 regions was done by immunoSEQ multiplex PCR with primers that anneal to V and J segments. A synthetic immune receptor repertoire was used to minimize amplification bias, and any remaining bias was removed computationally after sequencing. In the paper's pipeline: Custom Python scripts were used to quantify repertoire diversity as the Shannon entropy index. The unsorted, CD4+ and CD8+ repertoires were each analyzed separately, with the exception of combined analyses, where CD4+ and CD8+ sequences were merged in silico. Clonal expansion was defined as at least a 2-fold frequency increase after treatment relative to C1D1, with a pseudocount of 0.5 for undetected baseline clones. Singleton clones were defined as clones with 0 or 1 copy at C1D1, and non-singleton clones were defined as clones with 2 or more copies. Clones expanded in unsorted samples were assigned a CD4+, CD8+ or unknown annotation through matching of protein sequences in sorted samples from the same patient. Wilcoxon tests on paired samples were used to test diversity changes from C1D1 to C4D1. TCRdb re-hosts the immuneACCESS table, in-frame sequences only. Its copies lack some clones; in the studies checked, an unresolved V gene accounts for under half of them, and the cause for the rest is not known. The DNA gave D and trimming, while V, J and clone size come from that table. Present in this sample are 25,000 to 30,000 clones, around three quarters of which were seen just once. The top ten clonotypes cover about a sixth of the sample.

Reading the label with the study, this specimen's time point is: cycle 4 day 1 (C4D1), after 5 to 7 weeks of nivolumab. Every trial patient had relapsed after autologous stem cell transplantation, and cohorts A, B and C differed in prior brentuximab vedotin exposure. The trial cohort comprised about 60 patients with relapsed/refractory classical Hodgkin lymphoma whose best overall responses were complete response, partial response or progressive disease. Single-agent nivolumab was administered to trial patients in the multi-cohort phase II CheckMate 205 trial. An independent review committee assessed best overall response by applying the 2007 International Working Group response criteria. Trial PBMCs were obtained immediately prior to nivolumab initiation (C1D1) and on therapy at cycle 2 day 1 and cycle 4 day 1. Peripheral blood was collected in 8 mL Vacutainer Cell Preparation Tubes, from which PBMCs were isolated by centrifugation and then cryopreserved.

Concerning this clone itself: Its antigen remains undetermined. Per-base qualities were not stored, and no clone one base away is much larger.

The sequence was obtained from a human donor with classical Hodgkin lymphoma. This chain joins TRBV6-1 to TRBJ1-5; no D gene is confidently identified. The sample in question was peripheral blood mononuclear cells (PBMCs), obtained before the fourth cycle of nivolumab. The bases are TGTGCCAGCGGGAGCCGGGCCCCGAGCAATCAGCCCCAGCATTTT. Its protein is CASGSRAPSNQPQHF.